A single sample gave rise to the 19 T cell receptor beta chains below, sequenced in a study of blood T cell repertoires in COVID-19. Sequencing was performed with immunoSEQ multiplex PCR; in TCRdb, only in-frame clones are kept and a portion is missing. This table has over 150,000 clones, approximately 87% appearing once. Sequences were obtained from peripheral blood. These receptors all stem from a woman in her 70s with COVID-19, enrolled during active disease.

The CDR3 DNA reads TGTGCCAGCAGTAACCAGGGAACGGACACTGAAGCTTTCTTT. It is translated as CASSNQGTDTEAFF. The J gene is TRBJ1-1, the V gene TRBV6-5; TRBD1 is a possible D gene (5 bases). Germline CDR1 and CDR2: MNHEY and SVGAGI. This CDR3 is 14 amino acids long. V was shortened by 5 bases and J by 3 bases, with 13 bases between the two germline ends.

This clone was detected only a few times. The gene calls are TRBV19 and TRBJ1-4, with 7 bases aligning to TRBD1. The CDR3 is 13 residues long. V trimming: 5 bases; J trimming: 11 bases; junction bases outside the gene matches: 8. Germline loops: CDR1 LNHDA, CDR2 SQIVND (reference sequence). The CDR3 nucleotides read TGTGCCAGTAGTCAACGACAGGGCATTAAACTGTTTTTT. Its protein is CASSQRQGIKLFF.

Only one count was recorded for this clone. The chain is built from TRBV28 and TRBJ2-3; D might be TRBD2 (5 bases). This CDR3 comprises 15 residues. V lost 7 bases and J 2 bases, leaving 16 bases between the germline ends. Per germline, CDR1 MDHEN and CDR2 SYDVKM. The CDR3 reads CASNAPGLLTDTQYF. The CDR3 DNA sequence: TGTGCCAGCAATGCCCCCGGACTCCTCACAGATACGCAGTATTTT.

This clone has a handful of counts. The J gene is TRBJ1-2, the V gene TRBV2, with 7 positions matching TRBD1. Germline V gene lookup returns CDR1 SNHLY and CDR2 FYNNEI. CDR3 length: 13 amino acids. J lost 4 bases, V lost 8 bases, and 7 bases had no gene match. CDR3 sequence (DNA): TGTGCCAGCCAAGGGACAGATTCCTATGGCTACACCTTC. It is translated as CASQGTDSYGYTF. Together with reference TRBV2 and TRBJ1-2, the CDR3 gives the full variable domain: EPEVTQTPSHQVTQMGQEVILRCVPISNHLYFYWYRQILGQKVEFLVSFYNNEISEKSEIFDDQFSVERPDGSNFTLKIRSTKLEDSAMYFCASQGTDSYGYTFGSGTRLTVV.

The rearrangement links TRBV6-5 to TRBJ2-2; 9 bases agree with TRBD2. Germline CDR1 and CDR2: MNHEY and SVGAGI. The J segment lost 6 bases and the V segment lost 6 bases, leaving 8 bases of the junction unmatched. CDR3 length: 15 residues. The CDR3, as DNA: TGTGCCAGCAGATTTAGCGGGAGAGAGGCCGGGGAGCTGTTTTTT. Its translation: CASRFSGREAGELFF.

This CDR3 is CASSLEKGANTNYGYTF. CDR3 in DNA: TGCGCCAGCAGCTTGGAAAAGGGGGCCAATACTAACTATGGCTACACCTTC. The chain has TRBV5-1 and TRBJ1-2; 7 positions agree with TRBD1. This CDR3 is built from 17 residues. Per the germline V gene, CDR1 is SGHRS and CDR2 is YFSETQ. J lost 0 bases, V lost 0 bases, and 8 bases had no gene match.

The chain joins TRBV19 to TRBJ1-5; TRBD1 is a possible D gene (5 bases). Germline loops: CDR1 LNHDA, CDR2 SQIVND (reference sequence). The ends were cut back, 0 bases at V and 8 bases at J, with 14 bases in the middle. CDR3 length: 15 residues. This CDR3 is CASSIERGGQEPQHF. The CDR3 DNA follows: TGTGCCAGTAGTATAGAAAGGGGAGGGCAGGAGCCCCAGCATTTT.

The rearrangement joins TRBV18 to TRBJ1-5, with D possibly matching TRBD1 (5 bases). CDR1 is KGHSH, CDR2 LQKENI, per germline. Trimming took 2 bases from V and 6 from J, leaving 14 bases between them. The CDR3 is 15 residues long. In DNA form, the CDR3 reads TGTGCCAGCTCACCAGCCCCTGGACAAGGTCAGCCCCAGCATTTT. It is translated as CASSPAPGQGQPQHF.

The rearrangement joins TRBV28 to TRBJ1-6, with 7 bases lining up with TRBD1. Germline values: CDR1 MDHEN, CDR2 SYDVKM. CDR3 size: 16 residues. The V segment lost 7 bases and the J segment 4 bases; nucleotides outside the gene matches: 10. CDR3 amino acids: CASIIGGRGYNSPLHF. The CDR3 DNA is TGTGCCAGCATTATAGGTGGCAGGGGGTATAATTCACCCCTCCACTTT.

CDR3 loop: CASSPRTSGFNEQFF. The CDR3 bases are TGTGCCAGCAGCCCCCGGACTAGCGGTTTCAATGAGCAGTTCTTC. J is TRBJ2-1 and V is TRBV3-1 (or the pseudogene TRBV3-2), with 10 bases lining up with TRBD2. Trimming cost V 4 bases and J 6 bases; bases outside gene matches: 6. Germline CDR1 is LGHDT and CDR2 is YNNKEL (reference sequence). CDR3 size: 15 residues.

For the CDR3, the DNA is TGTGCCAGCAGCCGCGGGGACGGGTACGAGCAGTACTTC. Amino acids: CASSRGDGYEQYF. The rearrangement links TRBV3-1 (or the pseudogene TRBV3-2) to TRBJ2-7; D possibly corresponds to TRBD2 (6 bases). This CDR3 is 13 amino acids long. Trimming shortened V by 4 bases and J by 4 bases, and 11 bases separated the two germline ends. The V gene's germline CDR1 is LGHDT and CDR2 YNNKEL (reference sequence).

This clone was detected only once. The junction does not match germline at one end; this may be a read error. The chain employs TRBV19 and TRBJ2-5, with D perhaps matching TRBD1 (5 bases). CDR3 length: 13 residues. In germline, CDR1 is LNHDA, CDR2 SQIVND (reference sequence). This chain's CDR3 is CASSAGHQETQYF. The CDR3 DNA reads as TGTGCCAGTAGTGCAGGGCACCAGGAGACCCAGTACTTC.

This sequence joins TRBV5-1 and TRBJ2-5, with 7 bases lining up with TRBD1. After removal of 3 bases from V and 9 bases from J, the junction contained 8 bases not matched to a gene. Looked up from germline, CDR1 is SGHRS and CDR2 is YFSETQ. CDR3 length: 13 residues. This chain's CDR3 is CASSSGQIGAQYF. The CDR3 nucleotides read TGCGCCAGCAGCTCGGGACAGATAGGGGCCCAGTACTTC.

The chain carries TRBV2 and TRBJ2-1; D gene unclear. V was shortened by 3 bases and J by 7 bases, with 16 bases between the two germline ends. This CDR3 spans 15 amino acids. Germline CDR1 reads SNHLY; CDR2 reads FYNNEI. The CDR3 DNA reads as TGTGCCAGCAGTGACGCTGGCCGACTTAGAAATGAGCAGTTCTTC. Protein sequence: CASSDAGRLRNEQFF.

V gene TRBV5-1 combines with J gene TRBJ1-4; no reliable D call. CDR3 length: 15 residues. Germline CDR1 reads SGHRS; CDR2 reads YFSETQ. The V end lost 0 bases, the J end lost 7 bases, and 13 bases lay between the germline ends. The CDR3 sequence: CASSLVPDPIEKLFF. DNA for the CDR3: TGCGCCAGCAGCTTGGTCCCCGATCCTATTGAAAAACTGTTTTTT.

The V call is TRBV2, the J call TRBJ1-2; D not certain. The V end was cut by 2 bases, the J end by 7 bases, with 8 bases between. The CDR3 is 12 amino acids. Germline V CDR1 and CDR2: SNHLY, FYNNEI. Here the CDR3 reads CASSEMRAGYTF. The CDR3 DNA sequence: TGTGCCAGCAGTGAAATGCGGGCTGGCTACACCTTC.

This rearrangement joins TRBV11-3 to TRBJ2-7; TRBD1 aligns across 9 bases. V lost 4 bases to trimming and J lost 5 bases; unmatched junction nucleotides: 6. The CDR3 is 14 amino acids. Germline V gene sequence: CDR1 SGHNT, CDR2 YENEEA. The CDR3 sequence: CASSSGTGFDEQYF. In DNA form, the CDR3 reads TGTGCCAGCAGCTCCGGGACAGGGTTCGACGAGCAGTACTTC. Full variable domain (outside the CDR3, taken from reference TRBV11-3 and TRBJ2-7): EAGVVQSPRYKIIEKKQPVAFWCNPISGHNTLYWYLQNLGQGPELLIRYENEEAVDDSQLPKDRFSAERLKGVDSTLKIQPAELGDSAVYLCASSSGTGFDEQYFGPGTRLTVT.

The gene calls are TRBV25-1 and TRBJ1-2, with TRBD1 matching over 10 bases. Germline V gene lookup returns CDR1 MGHDK and CDR2 SYGVNS. V dropped 6 bases and J dropped 7; count of bases not matched to a gene: 5. The CDR3 loop spans 13 amino acids. The CDR3 here is CASRTGTGVGYTF. The CDR3 region has the DNA TGTGCCAGCAGGACCGGGACAGGGGTTGGCTACACCTTC.

About this clone: The sample carries other DNA sequences with the same CDR3. Written as DNA, the CDR3 is TGTGCCAGCAGTTTGCAGGGCACTGAAGCTTTCTTT. Residues: CASSLQGTEAFF. The J gene is TRBJ1-1, the V gene TRBV28; tentative D call: TRBD1 (5 bases). CDR1 is MDHEN and CDR2 is SYDVKM in the germline V gene. The CDR3 is 12 residues long. Trimming cost V 3 bases and J 4 bases, with 6 bases left between them.